Each of the 3 T cell receptor beta chains below was sequenced from the same sample in a study of CD8 T cells in Susac syndrome. A quantity of roughly 0.5 to 1 ug RNA underwent reverse transcription using random hexamers. In TCRdb, the immunoSEQ multiplex PCR reads were re-called with MiXCR into one record per CDR3 protein. In the table there are 140,000 or so distinct CDR3 sequences, approximately 95% of which are singletons. The sequencing input was CD4+ T cells from PBMCs. These receptors were taken from a human donor in good health.

The gene calls are TRBV18 and TRBJ2-5; 7 bases match TRBD2. After removal of 3 bases from V and 2 bases from J, the junction contained 3 bases not matched to a gene. The CDR3 has 14 amino acids. In germline, CDR1 is KGHSH, CDR2 LQKENI. CDR3 sequence (DNA): TGTGCCAGCTCACCTCTAGCGGTACAAGAGACCCAGTACTTC. It is translated as CASSPLAVQETQYF.

CDR3 residues: CSGIQGGGYNEQFF. The CDR3 DNA reads TGCAGTGGCATACAGGGTGGGGGCTACAATGAGCAGTTCTTC. The chain employs TRBV20-1 and TRBJ2-1, with D perhaps TRBD1 (6 bases). Per the germline V gene, CDR1 is DFQATT and CDR2 is SNEGSKA (reference sequence). The CDR3 runs to 14 residues. Between the trimmed V and J ends, which lost 7 bases and 3 bases, there was a span of 16 bases.

CDR3 nucleotides: TGTGCCATCAATAAGAAGGACGGAGATCTACTCACCATATATTTT. It is translated as CAINKKDGDLLTIYF. This chain uses TRBV10-3 with TRBJ1-3; no firm D call. This CDR3 spans 15 amino acids. Germline CDR1 reads ENHRY; CDR2 reads SYGVKD. V was trimmed by 7 bases and J by 9 bases, leaving 22 bases between them.